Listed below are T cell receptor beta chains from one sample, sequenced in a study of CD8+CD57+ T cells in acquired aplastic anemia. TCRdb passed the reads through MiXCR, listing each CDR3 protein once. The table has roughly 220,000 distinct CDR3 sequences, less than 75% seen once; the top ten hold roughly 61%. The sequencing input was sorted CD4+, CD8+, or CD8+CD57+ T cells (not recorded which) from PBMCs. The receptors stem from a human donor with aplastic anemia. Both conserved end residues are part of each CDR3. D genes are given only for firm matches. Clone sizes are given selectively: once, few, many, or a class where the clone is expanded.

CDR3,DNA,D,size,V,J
CASSDATGGDSPLHF,TGTGCCAGCAGTGACGCGACAGGGGGAGATTCACCCCTCCACTTT,TRBD1,NA,TRBV2,TRBJ1-6
CASSFGTSGRRKGDTQYF,TGTGCCAGCAGCTTTGGGACTAGCGGGAGGCGGAAGGGAGATACGCAGTATTTT,TRBD2,NA,TRBV7-2,TRBJ2-3
CATSRDRGVAGGHEQFF,TGTGCCACCAGCAGAGACCGGGGGGTAGCGGGAGGTCATGAGCAGTTCTTC,TRBD2,NA,TRBV15,TRBJ2-1
CATSSQGQGRTEAFF,TGTGCCACCAGCAGCCAGGGACAGGGGCGCACTGAAGCTTTCTTT,TRBD1,NA,TRBV15,TRBJ1-1
CASSLKTGVGYGYTF,TGTGCCAGCAGCTTAAAGACAGGGGTCGGCTATGGCTACACCTTC,TRBD1,NA,TRBV7-2,TRBJ1-2
CASSQGPSGGDNEQFF,TGTGCCAGCAGCCAAGGCCCTAGCGGGGGGGACAATGAGCAGTTCTTC,TRBD2,NA,TRBV25-1,TRBJ2-1
CASSRSWTPPGYEQYF,TGTGCCAGCAGCCGATCTTGGACCCCACCGGGCTACGAGCAGTACTTC,NA,NA,TRBV6-5,TRBJ2-7
CSVEDNARDLKAFF,TGCAGCGTTGAAGATAACGCCAGGGATTTGAAAGCTTTCTTT,NA,few,TRBV29-1,TRBJ1-1
CASSAARSSYNEQFF,TGTGCCAGCAGTGCGGCACGGAGCTCCTACAATGAGCAGTTCTTC,NA,NA,TRBV2,TRBJ2-1
CASSLQDSYGYTF,TGTGCCAGTAGTCTACAGGACTCCTATGGCTACACCTTC,NA,once,TRBV19,TRBJ1-2
CASKPFLTQYF,TGTGCCAGCAAGCCCTTTCTCACGCAGTATTTT,NA,NA,TRBV7-9,TRBJ2-3
CATSREGNQPQHF,TGTGCCACCAGCAGGGAAGGGAATCAGCCCCAGCATTTT,NA,many,TRBV15,TRBJ1-5
CASSKLRDRGFYGYTF,TGTGCCAGCAGCAAGCTGAGGGACAGGGGGTTCTATGGCTACACCTTC,TRBD1,NA,TRBV7-8,TRBJ1-2